This TCR beta chain was sequenced during a study of blood T cell repertoires in COVID-19. Study information: Italy, Spain and the United States were the sources of the convalescent and acute COVID-19 samples. Sources were T cells, B-cell-depleted T cells, or PBMCs; the material itself was cDNA or gDNA.

TCRdb's copy holds only in-frame clones and misses some; the assay was immunoSEQ multiplex PCR. The repertoire holds about 200,000 clones, with about 90% as singletons. In regard to this clone: Other DNA sequences in this specimen translate into the identical CDR3.

This clonotype was sampled from a man aged 25-45 years who had recovered from COVID-19. Sequenced material: PBMCs or T cells enriched from blood (not recorded which).

The CDR3 DNA reads as TGTGCCAGCAGCCCGGACAGAGACTCTGGAAACACCATATATTTT. Translating gives CASSPDRDSGNTIYF. The V call is TRBV7-9, the J call TRBJ1-3; D might be TRBD1 (6 bases). V was pared by 5 bases and J by 0 bases, with 11 bases between. The germline gives CDR1 SEHNR, CDR2 FQNEAQ (reference sequence). The CDR3 spans 15 residues.